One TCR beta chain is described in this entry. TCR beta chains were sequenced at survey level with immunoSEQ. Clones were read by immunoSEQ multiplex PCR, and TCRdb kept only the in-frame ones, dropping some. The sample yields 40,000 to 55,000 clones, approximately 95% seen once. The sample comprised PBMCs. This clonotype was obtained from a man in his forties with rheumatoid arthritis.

This CDR3 reads CASSVRGPSYEQYF. The DNA of the CDR3 is TGTGCCAGCTCCGTGCGGGGACCAAGCTACGAGCAGTACTTC. The V gene is TRBV18, the J gene TRBJ2-7, with D possibly matching TRBD2 (6 bases). CDR1 KGHSH and CDR2 LQKENI come from the germline V gene. V dropped 6 bases and J dropped 3 bases, with 15 bases sitting between them. The CDR3 consists of 14 residues.